The rows below give T cell receptor beta chains drawn from one sample of a study of preoperative IRX-2 immunotherapy in early breast cancer. TCRdb's table, derived via immunoSEQ multiplex PCR, lists solely in-frame clones and lacks some. The sample lists over 35,000 clones, about 95% occurring once. This specimen was tumor tissue, taken after IRX-2 immunotherapy. These receptors were obtained from a human donor with breast cancer. The conserved cysteine and the conserved F or W are not part of the CDR3 here. The order of the fields is V gene, CDR3 protein.

TRBV5-6,ASSLVDSNQPQH
TRBV5-8,ASSLRGLGTEAF
TRBV6-5,ASTRSSYNSPLH
TRBV27,ASSLGPNTEAF
TRBV7-2,ASSLRVAGSYNEQF
TRBV15,ATSRDRVVGSDTQY
TRBV28,ASSLFSYEQY
TRBV7-2,ASSLKLDTQY
TRBV2,ASSLQETQY
TRBV5-1,ASSLTSGPAYEQY